This entry lists 13 T cell receptor beta chains sequenced from one sample in a study of cytomegalovirus exposure and HLA in healthy donors. The PCR employed 60 Vbeta primers together with 13 Jbeta primers. The table came from immunoSEQ multiplex PCR; TCRdb's copy has only in-frame clones and leaves some out. The sample has approximately 100,000 clones; over 60% are singletons. Sequencing was performed on PBMCs. Receptors originate from a man aged 55 to 70 in good health and CMV-seropositive.

A remark on this clone: One end of the junction does not line up with germline, which may come from a read error. The chain uses TRBV7-9 and TRBJ1-4; 8 bases match TRBD1. Germline-derived CDR1 and CDR2 are SEHNR and FQNEAQ (reference sequence). The CDR3 loop spans 14 amino acids. This CDR3 reads CSSSQWTGTEKLFF. The CDR3 bases are TGTTCCAGCAGCCAATGGACAGGGACTGAAAAACTGTTTTTT.

This clone was observed a few times. The gene calls are TRBV6-1 and TRBJ2-5, with 10 bases lining up with TRBD1. The J call is uncertain, as TRBJ2-7 better fits the DNA end. Germline CDR1 is MNHNS and CDR2 is SASEGT. This CDR3 is built from 13 residues. CDR3 DNA: TGTGCCAGCCGGGACAGGGGTACGTACGAGCAGTACTTC. Its translation: CASRDRGTYEQYF.

The chain combines TRBV6-1 with TRBJ2-5; D is perhaps TRBD1 (5 bases). The closer fit of TRBJ2-7 to the DNA end suggests the J call may be wrong. CDR3 length: 14 residues. Germline V gene lookup returns CDR1 MNHNS and CDR2 SASEGT. CDR3 in DNA: TGTGCCAGCAGTGACAGGGTCAGGCCCTACGAGCAGTACTTC. This translates into CASSDRVRPYEQYF.

The rearrangement uses TRBV4-1 and TRBJ2-7; 7 bases agree with TRBD1. CDR1 and CDR2 (germline): MGHRA, YSYEKL. V was clipped by 4 bases and J by 4 bases; unmatched bases: 10. The CDR3 extends over 15 amino acids. The CDR3 nucleotides read TGCGCCAGCAGCCTTCTTGGGACAGCGAGTTACGAGCAGTACTTC. Translated, it gives CASSLLGTASYEQYF.

The genes are TRBV7-2 and TRBJ1-6; tentative D call: TRBD1 (5 bases). Germline values: CDR1 SGHTA, CDR2 FQGNSA. The germline V and J ends were trimmed by 3 bases and 7 bases, with 7 bases remaining between them. The CDR3 is made up of 13 amino acids. CDR3 DNA: TGTGCCAGCAGCTTCCGACAGAATTCACCCCTCCACTTT. Its translation: CASSFRQNSPLHF. The full variable domain, its missing parts supplied by reference TRBV7-2 and TRBJ1-6, is GAGVSQSPSNKVTEKGKDVELRCDPISGHTALYWYRQSLGQGLEFLIYFQGNSAPDKSGLPSDRFSAERTGGSVSTLTIQRTQQEDSAVYLCASSFRQNSPLHFGNGTRLTVT.

This chain uses TRBV11-3 with TRBJ1-1, with D uncertain. Trimming left V 1 base short and J 5 bases short, with 8 bases between. The CDR3 totals 13 residues. CDR1 is SGHNT and CDR2 is YENEEA in the germline V gene. This chain's CDR3 is CASSLVGGTEAFF. In nucleotides, the CDR3 is TGTGCCAGCAGCTTAGTAGGAGGGACTGAAGCTTTCTTT.

The genes are TRBV6-5 and TRBJ1-2; a possible D gene is TRBD1 (5 bases). Germline loops: CDR1 MNHEY, CDR2 SVGAGI. The CDR3 is made up of 15 amino acids. The V gene lost 2 bases and the J gene lost 8 bases, with 18 bases spanning the gap. CDR3 DNA: TGTGCCAGCAGTTACCTTACGAGGGGAGCGGGGGGCTACACCTTC. As protein: CASSYLTRGAGGYTF.

This clone was detected once. V gene TRBV5-5 combines with J gene TRBJ1-2; perhaps TRBD1 as D (6 bases). Germline CDR1 reads SGHKS; CDR2 reads YYEKEE (reference sequence). The length of the CDR3 is 16 residues. With 0 bases removed from V and 0 bases from J, the gap between germline ends came to 12 bases. This chain's CDR3 is CASSLGLGTSNYGYTF. The CDR3 region has the DNA TGTGCCAGCAGCTTGGGTTTGGGGACATCTAACTATGGCTACACCTTC. The whole variable domain, filled in from reference TRBV5-5 and TRBJ1-2, reads DAGVTQSPTHLIKTRGQQVTLRCSPISGHKSVSWYQQVLGQGPQFIFQYYEKEERGRGNFPDRFSARQFPNYSSELNVNALLLGDSALYLCASSLGLGTSNYGYTFGSGTRLTVV.

This clone was observed a few times. The chain joins TRBV18 to TRBJ1-4, with D possibly matching TRBD1 (6 bases). V dropped 3 bases and J dropped 8 bases, with 16 bases sitting between them. Germline CDR1 is KGHSH and CDR2 is LQKENI. CDR3 length: 15 residues. Written as DNA, the CDR3 is TGTGCCAGCTCACCGTATGACAGGATTGAGGAAAAACTGTTTTTT. It is translated as CASSPYDRIEEKLFF.

The chain links TRBV7-9 to TRBJ2-2; D uncertain. The V gene lost 5 bases and the J gene lost 6 bases, with 10 bases spanning the gap. The CDR3 is 13 amino acids. CDR1 is SEHNR, CDR2 FQNEAQ, per germline (reference sequence). This CDR3 reads CASSPRRAGELFF. Written as DNA, the CDR3 is TGTGCCAGCAGCCCTAGACGGGCCGGGGAGCTGTTTTTT. The full variable domain, completed using reference TRBV7-9 and TRBJ2-2, is DTGVSQNPRHKITKRGQNVTFRCDPISEHNRLYWYRQTLGQGPEFLTYFQNEAQLEKSRLLSDRFSAERPKGSFSTLEIQRTEQGDSAMYLCASSPRRAGELFFGEGSRLTVL.

The gene calls are TRBV2 and TRBJ1-2; 9 bases fit TRBD1. The J segment lost 7 bases and the V segment lost 6 bases, leaving 6 bases of the junction unmatched. Germline V CDR1 and CDR2: SNHLY, FYNNEI. CDR3 length: 13 amino acids. The DNA for the CDR3 is TGTGCCAGCAGAGGGACAGGGACGGGTGGCTACACCTTC. This translates into CASRGTGTGGYTF.

The chain employs TRBV19 and TRBJ2-3; perhaps TRBD1 as D (5 bases). The V and J ends lost 4 bases and 4 bases respectively, with 12 bases between them. Germline values: CDR1 LNHDA, CDR2 SQIVND (reference sequence). The CDR3 spans 14 residues. CDR3 coding DNA: TGTGCCAGTAGTACTCCAAGGGGTCCAGATACGCAGTATTTT. Translation: CASSTPRGPDTQYF.

The chain has TRBV27 and TRBJ2-1; D is perhaps TRBD2 (6 bases). Germline values: CDR1 MNHEY, CDR2 SMNVEV (reference sequence). V lost 3 bases to trimming and J lost 5 bases, with 17 bases between them. The length of the CDR3 is 16 residues. The chain's CDR3 is CASSLPRGIGDNEQFF. CDR3 in DNA: TGTGCCAGCAGTTTGCCCCGGGGGATCGGGGACAATGAGCAGTTCTTC.